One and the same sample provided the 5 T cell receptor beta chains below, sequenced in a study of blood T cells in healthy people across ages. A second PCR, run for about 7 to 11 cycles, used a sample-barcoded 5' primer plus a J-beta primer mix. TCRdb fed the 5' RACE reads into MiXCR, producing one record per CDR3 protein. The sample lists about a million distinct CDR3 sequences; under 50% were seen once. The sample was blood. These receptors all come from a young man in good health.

In DNA form, the CDR3 reads TGCGCCAGCAGCCACGGCGAGGGGCCCTACGAGCAGTACTTC. This codes for CASSHGEGPYEQYF. The rearrangement joins TRBV4-1 to TRBJ2-7; D tentatively reads TRBD1 or TRBD2 (5 bases each). This CDR3 spans 14 amino acids. CDR1 MGHRA and CDR2 YSYEKL come from the germline V gene. V lost 3 bases and J 2 bases, leaving 11 bases between the germline ends.

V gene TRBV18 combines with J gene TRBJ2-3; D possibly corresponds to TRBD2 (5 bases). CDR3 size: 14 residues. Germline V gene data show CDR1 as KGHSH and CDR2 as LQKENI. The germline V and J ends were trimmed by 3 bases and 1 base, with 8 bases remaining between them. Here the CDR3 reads CASSPEVRTDTQYF. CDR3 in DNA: TGTGCCAGCTCACCGGAGGTACGCACAGATACGCAGTATTTT.

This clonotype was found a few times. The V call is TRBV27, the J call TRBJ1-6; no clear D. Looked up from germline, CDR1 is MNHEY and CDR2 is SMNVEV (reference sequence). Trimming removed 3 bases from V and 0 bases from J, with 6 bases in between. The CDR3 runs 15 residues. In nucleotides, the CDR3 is TGTGCCAGCAGTTTTGGGAGCTCCTATAATTCACCCCTCCACTTT. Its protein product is CASSFGSSYNSPLHF.

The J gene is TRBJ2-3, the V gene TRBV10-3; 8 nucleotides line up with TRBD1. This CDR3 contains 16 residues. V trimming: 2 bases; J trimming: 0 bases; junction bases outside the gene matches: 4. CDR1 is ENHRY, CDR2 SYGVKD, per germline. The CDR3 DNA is TGTGCCATCAGTGAGGCGCACAGGGGGAGCACAGATACGCAGTATTTT. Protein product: CAISEAHRGSTDTQYF.

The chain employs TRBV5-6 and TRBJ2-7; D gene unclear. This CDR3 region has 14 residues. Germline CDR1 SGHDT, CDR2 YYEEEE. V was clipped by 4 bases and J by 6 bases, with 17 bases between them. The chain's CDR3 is CASSVASPTGEQYF. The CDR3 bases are TGTGCCAGCAGCGTGGCGTCCCCTACGGGCGAGCAGTACTTC.